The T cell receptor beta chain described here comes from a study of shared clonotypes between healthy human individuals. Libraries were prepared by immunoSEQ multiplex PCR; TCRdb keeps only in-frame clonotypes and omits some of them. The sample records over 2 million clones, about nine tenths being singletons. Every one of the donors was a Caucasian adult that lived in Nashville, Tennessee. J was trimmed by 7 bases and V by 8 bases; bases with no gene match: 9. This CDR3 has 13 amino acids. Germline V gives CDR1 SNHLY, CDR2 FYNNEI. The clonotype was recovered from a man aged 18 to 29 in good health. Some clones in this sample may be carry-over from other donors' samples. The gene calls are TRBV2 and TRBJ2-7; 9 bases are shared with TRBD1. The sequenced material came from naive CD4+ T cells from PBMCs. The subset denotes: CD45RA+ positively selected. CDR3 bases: TGTGCCAGCCACAGGGGGCCCCCGGGAGAGCAGTACTTC. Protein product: CASHRGPPGEQYF.